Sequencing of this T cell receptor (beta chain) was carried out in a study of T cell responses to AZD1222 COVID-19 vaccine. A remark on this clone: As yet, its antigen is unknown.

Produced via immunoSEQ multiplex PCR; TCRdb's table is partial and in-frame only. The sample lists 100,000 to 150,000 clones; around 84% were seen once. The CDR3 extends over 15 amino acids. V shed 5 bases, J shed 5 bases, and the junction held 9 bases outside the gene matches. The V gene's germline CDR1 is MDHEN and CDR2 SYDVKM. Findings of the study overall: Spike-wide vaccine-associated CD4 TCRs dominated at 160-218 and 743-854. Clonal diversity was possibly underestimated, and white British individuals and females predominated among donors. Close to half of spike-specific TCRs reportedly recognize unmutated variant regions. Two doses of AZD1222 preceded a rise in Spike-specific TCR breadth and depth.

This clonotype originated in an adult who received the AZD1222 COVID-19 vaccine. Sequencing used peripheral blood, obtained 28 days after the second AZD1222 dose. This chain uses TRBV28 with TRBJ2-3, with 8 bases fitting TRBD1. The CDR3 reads CASSLRTGFGDTQYF. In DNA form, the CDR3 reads TGTGCCAGCAGTCTCCGGACAGGGTTTGGAGATACGCAGTATTTT.